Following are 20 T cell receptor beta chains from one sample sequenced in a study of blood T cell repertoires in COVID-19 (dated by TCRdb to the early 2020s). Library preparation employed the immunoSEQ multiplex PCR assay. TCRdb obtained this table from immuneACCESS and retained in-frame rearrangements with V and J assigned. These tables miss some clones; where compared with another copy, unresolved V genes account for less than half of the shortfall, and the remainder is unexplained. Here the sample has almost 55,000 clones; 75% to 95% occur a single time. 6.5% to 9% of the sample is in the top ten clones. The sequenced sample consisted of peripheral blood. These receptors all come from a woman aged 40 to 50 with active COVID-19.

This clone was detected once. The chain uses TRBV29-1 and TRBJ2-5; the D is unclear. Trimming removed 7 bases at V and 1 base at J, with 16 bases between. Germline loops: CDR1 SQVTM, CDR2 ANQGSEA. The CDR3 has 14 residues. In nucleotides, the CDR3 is TGCAGCGCCTCACTGGGCCCTACCCAAGAGACCCAGTACTTC. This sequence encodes CSASLGPTQETQYF. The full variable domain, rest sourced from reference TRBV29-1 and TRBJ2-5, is SAVISQKPSRDICQRGTSLTIQCQVDSQVTMMFWYRQQPGQSLTLIATANQGSEATYESGFVIDKFPISRPNLTFSTLTVSNMSPEDSSIYLCSASLGPTQETQYFGPGTRLLVL.

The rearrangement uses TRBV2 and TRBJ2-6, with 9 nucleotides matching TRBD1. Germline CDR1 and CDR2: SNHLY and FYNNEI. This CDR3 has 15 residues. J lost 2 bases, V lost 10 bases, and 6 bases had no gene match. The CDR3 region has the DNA TGTGCCATCGGGACAGGGTTCACTGGGGCCAACGTCCTGACTTTC. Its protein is CAIGTGFTGANVLTF.

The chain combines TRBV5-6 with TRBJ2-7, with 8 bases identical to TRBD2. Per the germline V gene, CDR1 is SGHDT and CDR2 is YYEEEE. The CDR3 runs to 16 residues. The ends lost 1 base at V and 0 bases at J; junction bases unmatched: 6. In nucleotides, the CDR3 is TGTGCCAGCAGCTTGAACGGCGGGGGGCACTCCTACGAGCAGTACTTC. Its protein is CASSLNGGGHSYEQYF.

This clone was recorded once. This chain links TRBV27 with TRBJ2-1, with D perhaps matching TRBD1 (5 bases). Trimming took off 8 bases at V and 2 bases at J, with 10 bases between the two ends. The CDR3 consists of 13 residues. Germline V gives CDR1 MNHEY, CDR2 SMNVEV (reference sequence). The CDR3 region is CASAGKTYNEQFF. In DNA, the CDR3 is TGTGCCAGCGCAGGGAAGACCTACAATGAGCAGTTCTTC.

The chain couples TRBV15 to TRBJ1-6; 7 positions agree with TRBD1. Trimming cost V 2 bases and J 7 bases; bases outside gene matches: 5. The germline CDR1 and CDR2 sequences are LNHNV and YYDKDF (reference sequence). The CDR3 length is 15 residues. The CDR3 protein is CATSRHDRENSPLHF. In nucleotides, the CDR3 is TGTGCCACCAGCAGACATGACAGGGAGAATTCACCCCTCCACTTT.

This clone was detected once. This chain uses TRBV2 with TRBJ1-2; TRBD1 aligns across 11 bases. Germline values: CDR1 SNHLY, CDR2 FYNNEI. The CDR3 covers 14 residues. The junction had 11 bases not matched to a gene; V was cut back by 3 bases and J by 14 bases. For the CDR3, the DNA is TGTGCCAGCAGTGAGGCGCCCGGACAGGGGGCGAGTACCTTC. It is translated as CASSEAPGQGASTF.

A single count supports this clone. The DNA of the CDR3 is TGTGCCAGCAGCTTAGAACAGGTCTACGAGCAGTACTTC. Translating gives CASSLEQVYEQYF. The chain joins TRBV7-9 to TRBJ2-7, with TRBD1 as a possible D gene (5 bases). In germline, CDR1 is SEHNR, CDR2 FQNEAQ (reference sequence). The length of the CDR3 is 13 residues. V was shortened by 1 base and J by 3 bases, with 7 bases between the two germline ends. The variable domain in full, completed from reference TRBV7-9 and TRBJ2-7, reads DTGVSQNPRHKITKRGQNVTFRCDPISEHNRLYWYRQTLGQGPEFLTYFQNEAQLEKSRLLSDRFSAERPKGSFSTLEIQRTEQGDSAMYLCASSLEQVYEQYFGPGTRLTVT.

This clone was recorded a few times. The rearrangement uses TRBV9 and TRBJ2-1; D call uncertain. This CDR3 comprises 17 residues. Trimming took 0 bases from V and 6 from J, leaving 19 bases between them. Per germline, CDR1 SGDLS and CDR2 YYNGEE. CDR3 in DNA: TGTGCCAGCAGCGTAGCCCCCCAACTCGTTGCCCGCAATGAGCAGTTCTTC. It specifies CASSVAPQLVARNEQFF.

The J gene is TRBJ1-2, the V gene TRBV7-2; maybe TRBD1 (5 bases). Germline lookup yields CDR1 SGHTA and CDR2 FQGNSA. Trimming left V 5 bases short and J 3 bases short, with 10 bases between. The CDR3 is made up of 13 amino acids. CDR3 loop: CASSHDSDYGYTF. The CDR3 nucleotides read TGTGCCAGCAGCCATGACAGCGACTATGGCTACACCTTC.

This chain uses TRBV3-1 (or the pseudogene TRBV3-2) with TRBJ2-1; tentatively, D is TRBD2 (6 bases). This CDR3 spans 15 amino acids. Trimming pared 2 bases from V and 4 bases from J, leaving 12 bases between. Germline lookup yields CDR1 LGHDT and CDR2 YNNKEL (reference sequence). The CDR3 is CASSQTGAGYNEQFF. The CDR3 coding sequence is TGTGCCAGCAGCCAAACAGGCGCGGGATACAATGAGCAGTTCTTC.

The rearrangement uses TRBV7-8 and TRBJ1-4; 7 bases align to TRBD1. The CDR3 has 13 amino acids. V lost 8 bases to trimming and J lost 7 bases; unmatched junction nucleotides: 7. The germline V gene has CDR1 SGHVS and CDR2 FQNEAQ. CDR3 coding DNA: TGTGCCAGCTCAAGACAGGGTAGTGAAAAACTGTTTTTT. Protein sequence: CASSRQGSEKLFF.

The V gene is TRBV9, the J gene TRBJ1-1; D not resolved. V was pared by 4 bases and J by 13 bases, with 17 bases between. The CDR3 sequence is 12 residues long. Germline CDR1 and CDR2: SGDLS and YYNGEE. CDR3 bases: TGTGCCAGCAGCCCCTACATGGCAGAGGGTTTCTTT. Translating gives CASSPYMAEGFF.

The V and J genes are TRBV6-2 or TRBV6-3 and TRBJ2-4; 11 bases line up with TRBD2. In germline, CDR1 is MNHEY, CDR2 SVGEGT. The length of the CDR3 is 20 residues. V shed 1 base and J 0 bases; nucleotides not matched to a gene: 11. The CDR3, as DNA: TGTGCCAGCAGTTACTTGACTAGCGGGGAGACCCGGGTAGCCAAAAACATTCAGTACTTC. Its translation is CASSYLTSGETRVAKNIQYF.

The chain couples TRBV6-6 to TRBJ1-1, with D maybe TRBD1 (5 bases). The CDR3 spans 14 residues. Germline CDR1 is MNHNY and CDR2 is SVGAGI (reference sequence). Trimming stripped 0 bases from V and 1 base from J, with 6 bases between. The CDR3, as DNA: TGTGCCAGCAGTTACTCGGGGGGGAACACTGAAGCTTTCTTT. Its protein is CASSYSGGNTEAFF.

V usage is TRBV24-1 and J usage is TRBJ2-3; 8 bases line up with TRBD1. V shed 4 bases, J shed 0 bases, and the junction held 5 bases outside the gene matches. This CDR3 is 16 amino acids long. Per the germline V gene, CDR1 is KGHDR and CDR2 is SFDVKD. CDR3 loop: CATSDRQGTSTDTQYF. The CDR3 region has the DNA TGTGCCACCAGTGACAGACAGGGGACTAGCACAGATACGCAGTATTTT.

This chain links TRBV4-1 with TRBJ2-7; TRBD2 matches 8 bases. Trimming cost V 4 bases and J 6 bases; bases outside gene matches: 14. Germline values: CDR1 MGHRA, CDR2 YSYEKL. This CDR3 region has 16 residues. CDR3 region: CASSPPGGQGSSEQYF. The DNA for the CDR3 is TGCGCCAGCAGCCCTCCGGGGGGGCAGGGGTCTAGCGAGCAGTACTTC.

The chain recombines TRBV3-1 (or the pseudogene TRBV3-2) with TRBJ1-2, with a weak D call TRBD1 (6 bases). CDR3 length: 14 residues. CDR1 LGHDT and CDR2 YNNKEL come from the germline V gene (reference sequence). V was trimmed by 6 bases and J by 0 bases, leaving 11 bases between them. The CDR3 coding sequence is TGTGCCAGCAGAACACAGGGAGCTAACTATGGCTACACCTTC. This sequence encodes CASRTQGANYGYTF.

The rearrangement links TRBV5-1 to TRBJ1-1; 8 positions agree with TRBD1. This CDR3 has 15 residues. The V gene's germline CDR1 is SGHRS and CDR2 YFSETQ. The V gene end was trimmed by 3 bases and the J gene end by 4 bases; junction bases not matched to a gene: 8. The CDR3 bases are TGCGCCAGCAGCTCGAGGACAGGGCAAGTCACTGAAGCTTTCTTT. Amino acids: CASSSRTGQVTEAFF.

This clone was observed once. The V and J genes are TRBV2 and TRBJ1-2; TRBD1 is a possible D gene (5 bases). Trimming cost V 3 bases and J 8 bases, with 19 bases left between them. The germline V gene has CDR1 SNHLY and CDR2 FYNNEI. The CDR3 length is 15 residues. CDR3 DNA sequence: TGTGCCAGCAGTGATCGGTCAGGGCCCCTCAAGGGCTACACCTTC. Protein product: CASSDRSGPLKGYTF. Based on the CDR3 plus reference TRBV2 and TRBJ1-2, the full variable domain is EPEVTQTPSHQVTQMGQEVILRCVPISNHLYFYWYRQILGQKVEFLVSFYNNEISEKSEIFDDQFSVERPDGSNFTLKIRSTKLEDSAMYFCASSDRSGPLKGYTFGSGTRLTVV.

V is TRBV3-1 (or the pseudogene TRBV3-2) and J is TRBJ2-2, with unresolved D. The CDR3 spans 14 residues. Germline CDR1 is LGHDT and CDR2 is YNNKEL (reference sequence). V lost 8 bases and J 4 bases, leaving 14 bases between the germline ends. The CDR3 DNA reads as TGTGCCAGCGGTGCACAGCCACTCACCGGGGAGCTGTTTTTT. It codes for CASGAQPLTGELFF.